The rows below give T cell receptor beta chains drawn from one sample of a study of T cell responses to AZD1222 COVID-19 vaccine. TCRdb's table, derived via immunoSEQ multiplex PCR, lists solely in-frame clones and lacks some. The sample yields some 140,000 clones, more than 75% seen once. The material sequenced was peripheral blood, taken on day 0 of AZD1222 vaccination. The source of these receptors is an adult in good health. Each CDR3 is given with its conserved first and last residue. The D gene is left open where the match is weak. Clone size is stated in some rows and not others, as once, few, many or a class when expanded.

NA TRBJ1-1 NA TRBV14 TGTGCCAGCAGCCAAGATGCGGTGGTGAACACTGAAGCTTTCTTT CASSQDAVVNTEAFF
few TRBJ1-2 NA TRBV5-1 TGCGCCAGCTCCCCTTGGGGGGTGAATCCTAACTATGGCTACACCTTC CASSPWGVNPNYGYTF
NA TRBJ2-7 TRBD1 TRBV29-1 TGCAGCGTTGTCCGGGACAGGGTCGACGAGCAGTACTTC CSVVRDRVDEQYF
NA TRBJ1-3 NA TRBV7-9 TGTGCCAGCAGCTTAGGACCCGGCTCCGAAAATTTT CASSLGPGSENF
NA TRBJ2-7 NA TRBV4-1 TGCGCCAGCAGCCAAGGTCCTAGCGAGAAATACGAGCAGTACTTC CASSQGPSEKYEQYF
NA TRBJ1-3 TRBD1 TRBV3-1/TRBV3-2 TGTGCCAGCAGCTTCGACAGGGCTGGAAACACCATATATTTT CASSFDRAGNTIYF
NA TRBJ1-1 NA TRBV18 TGTGCCAGCTCAAGGGGCGAGGCAGGGTACGAAGCTTTCTTT CASSRGEAGYEAFF
NA TRBJ2-2 NA TRBV15 TGTGCCACCAGCAGAGATTGGGTGTCCGGGGAGCTGTTTTTT CATSRDWVSGELFF
NA TRBJ2-7 TRBD1 TRBV6-5 TGTGCCGGCGGGGGTGGGACAGGGTACGAGCAGTACTTC CAGGGGTGYEQYF
NA TRBJ2-1 NA TRBV28 TGTGCCAGCAGTTTTCTCCCCGTATTTAATGAGCAGTTCTTC CASSFLPVFNEQFF
few TRBJ2-2 TRBD1 TRBV30 TGTGCCTGGAGTTGGACAGGGGACGGGGAGCTGTTTTTT CAWSWTGDGELFF
once TRBJ1-5 NA TRBV18 TGTGCCAGCTCACCAATGTCAGGAGACCAGCCCCAGCATTTT CASSPMSGDQPQHF
NA TRBJ1-6 NA TRBV5-3 TGTGCCAGTAAGAGTCGGCTACTCGGGACCCTCCACTTT CASKSRLLGTLHF
NA TRBJ2-2 TRBD2 TRBV5-1 TGCGCCAGCAGCTTGGGGGTAGCGGGGGCCACCGGGGAGCTGTTTTTT CASSLGVAGATGELFF
NA TRBJ1-1 NA TRBV5-1 TGCGCCAGCAGCTTGGCCGGGCAGGGGTCTTTCTTT CASSLAGQGSFF
NA TRBJ1-1 TRBD1 TRBV19 TGTGCCAGTAGTATGGGACAGGGGAACACTGAAGCTTTCTTT CASSMGQGNTEAFF
NA TRBJ2-1 NA TRBV10-3 TGTGCCATCAGTGGGACAGTAAACGTGAATGAGCAGTTCTTC CAISGTVNVNEQFF
NA TRBJ2-5 TRBD1 TRBV5-1 TGCGCCAGCAGCACAGGACAGGGATTAGAGACCCAGTACTTC CASSTGQGLETQYF
NA TRBJ2-7 TRBD1 TRBV28 TGTGCCAGCAGCCCTCTGAGGACAGGGGTCGAGCAGTACTTC CASSPLRTGVEQYF
NA TRBJ1-2 NA TRBV24-1 TGTGCCACCAGTGATCCCCAGCTGGCCTATGGCTACACCTTC CATSDPQLAYGYTF
NA TRBJ1-2 NA TRBV7-3 TGTGCCAGCAGCCCGTGGGGGGGCCCTAACTATGGCTACACCTTC CASSPWGGPNYGYTF
NA TRBJ1-5 NA TRBV6-6 TGTGCCAGCTGTGAGGGGGGCAATCAGCCCCAGCATTTT CASCEGGNQPQHF
NA TRBJ1-6 TRBD1 TRBV3-1/TRBV3-2 TGTGCCAGCAGCCGGGAGGACAGGGTAGGTTCACCCCTCCACTTT CASSREDRVGSPLHF
NA TRBJ2-2 NA TRBV3-1/TRBV3-2 TGTGCCAGCAGCCAAAGTTTCGGTCAGCGGAACACCGGGGAGCTGTTTTTT CASSQSFGQRNTGELFF
NA TRBJ2-1 TRBD1 TRBV30 TGTGCCTGGAGTGTATTGGGACAGGGGGCAAAACGTGAGCAGTTCTTC CAWSVLGQGAKREQFF
once TRBJ2-7 NA TRBV3-1/TRBV3-2 TGTGCCAGCAGCCAAGGGATGGGCAGGGTGTATGGCGAGCAGTACTTC CASSQGMGRVYGEQYF
few TRBJ1-6 TRBD1 TRBV28 TGTGCCAGCAGTTCTCGGGACAGGGGAAATTCACCCCTCCACTTT CASSSRDRGNSPLHF
NA TRBJ2-7 TRBD1 TRBV5-1 TGCGCCAGCAGCCCTCCGGGGACAGGGTGGTCCTACGAGCAGTACTTC CASSPPGTGWSYEQYF
NA TRBJ1-2 NA TRBV6-6 TGTGCCAGCAGTTACGGTGTTAGGGCGGGCTACACCTTC CASSYGVRAGYTF
once TRBJ1-6 NA TRBV6-5 TGTGCCAGCAGGAACAGGGACAATTCACCCCTCCACTTT CASRNRDNSPLHF
NA TRBJ2-1 NA TRBV7-8 TGTGCCAGCAGGGTGACACCCGACAATGAGCAGTTCTTC CASRVTPDNEQFF
NA TRBJ2-7 NA TRBV7-2 TGTGCCAGCAGCTTATGGACGTACTACGAGCAGTACTTC CASSLWTYYEQYF
NA TRBJ1-6 NA TRBV6-5 TGTGCCAGCAGTACGACTCTAGGGCCACCCCTCCACTTT CASSTTLGPPLHF
NA TRBJ2-2 NA TRBV28 TGTGCCAGCAGTTCCAATCTCAGGGTAACCGGGGAGCTGTTTTTT CASSSNLRVTGELFF
NA TRBJ2-3 NA TRBV5-4 TGTGCCAGCAGCCCTAACCCGGGGGGCGGGACAGATACGCAGTATTTT CASSPNPGGGTDTQYF
NA TRBJ2-6 TRBD1 TRBV30 TGTGCCTGGGGGACAGGACCCTCTGGGGCCAACGTCCTGACTTTC CAWGTGPSGANVLTF
NA TRBJ1-5 NA TRBV6-5 TGTGCCAGCAGTCGGGGGCGCAATCAGCCCCAGCATTTT CASSRGRNQPQHF
NA TRBJ1-4 TRBD1 TRBV28 TGTGCCAGCACCCTCCGACAGGGGGCCGAAAAACTGTTTTTT CASTLRQGAEKLFF
NA TRBJ1-5 TRBD1 TRBV6-5 TGTGCCAGCAGGGCTGACCGGGACAGGGGACAGCCCCAGCATTTT CASRADRDRGQPQHF
NA TRBJ1-5 NA TRBV5-8 TGTGCCAGCAGCTTGGGAGGATATAGCAATCAGCCCCAGCATTTT CASSLGGYSNQPQHF
NA TRBJ1-1 NA TRBV29-1 TGCAGCGTTCTGAGAGTGACTGAAGCTTTCTTT CSVLRVTEAFF
NA TRBJ1-4 NA TRBV5-4 TGTGCCAGCAGCACTCGAGGGGGGCGAAATGAAAAACTGTTTTTT CASSTRGGRNEKLFF
NA TRBJ2-2 NA TRBV7-6 TGTGCCAGCAGCTCGAGGGCGCCCGGGGAGCTGTTTTTT CASSSRAPGELFF
NA TRBJ2-1 NA TRBV2 TGTGCCAGCAGTAGAACCGGCCTTATGTTCTTC CASSRTGLMFF
NA TRBJ1-6 NA TRBV23-1 TGCGCCAGCAGTCAGGGCGGGGGTTTATGTTCACCCCTCCACTTT CASSQGGGLCSPLHF